This T cell receptor beta chain was profiled in a study of cytomegalovirus exposure and HLA in healthy donors. The PCR ran on 60 Vbeta and 13 Jbeta primers. Measured with immunoSEQ multiplex PCR; TCRdb has only the in-frame clones, and not every one. The table lists approximately 150,000 clones, over 65% of them singletons. Points on this clone: Its antigen remains unidentified.

General study findings and limits: Immune exposure was documented only through CMV serostatus. Association with HLA alleles at 0.05 false discovery rate was found for roughly 17,000 TCR beta sequences in a later analysis.

Trimming removed 7 bases from V and 1 base from J; junction bases left unmatched: 12. There are 17 residues in the CDR3. The germline V gene has CDR1 MNHEY and CDR2 SMNVEV (reference sequence). At sampling all donors were nominally healthy, likely with unrecorded immune exposures. This chain links TRBV27 with TRBJ2-2, with 7 bases identical to TRBD1. This clonotype was sampled from a man aged 40-50 years in good health and CMV-seropositive. Sample: PBMCs. The CDR3 coding sequence is TGTGCCAGCACCCCAGGGGGTACCCTTCTGAACACCGGGGAGCTGTTTTTT. Its protein is CASTPGGTLLNTGELFF.